The T cell receptor (beta chain) under discussion was sequenced for a study of T cells in Graves' hyperthyroidism and ophthalmopathy. Exclusion of patients followed from uncontrolled infection, other autoimmune disease, pregnancy or lactation. Diagnoses were established using clinical symptoms, serum thyroxine and TRAb, thyroid ultrasound and orbital computed tomography. Amplification of TCR beta CDR3 regions was performed using RNA transcripts as template. HTBI primers were the set used in a first-round RT-PCR of the TCR CDR3. Using its own MiXCR run on the multiplex PCR reads, TCRdb lists one record per CDR3 protein. The sample has 450,000 to 700,000 distinct CDR3 sequences, more than 45% seen once; the top ten hold around a fifth. The V end lost 0 bases, the J end lost 1 base, and 10 bases lay between the germline ends. Germline V gene lookup returns CDR1 MGHRA and CDR2 YSYEKL. The CDR3 covers 17 residues.

Notes on the study in general: Blood also held most thyroid clonotypes expanded beyond 0.001.

Concerning this clonotype: Antigen specificity is unknown. This may arise from a read error, as a much more abundant clone is one base away.

This sequence was found in an adult woman with Graves' disease, either hyperthyroidism or ophthalmopathy (not recorded which). Sequences were obtained from peripheral blood or thyroid tissue (not recorded which). The V and J genes are TRBV4-1 and TRBJ2-6; D might be TRBD1 or TRBD2, each matching 6 bases. As DNA, the CDR3 is TGCGCCAGCAGCCAAGAAGGGGGGCCTTCTGGGGCCAACGTCCTGACTTTC. Its translation: CASSQEGGPSGANVLTF.